A single sample is the source of the 31 T cell receptor beta chains below, sequenced in a study of OX40 agonist ivuxolimab in advanced cancers. Libraries were prepared by immunoSEQ multiplex PCR; TCRdb keeps only in-frame clonotypes and omits some of them. Counted here are some 66,000 clones, about 77% occurring once; the ten biggest clones make up about 1.6%. The sequencing here drew on CD4+ or CD8+ T cells sorted from blood, taken in a trial of the OX40 agonist ivuxolimab. Receptors were obtained from an adult with an advanced solid tumor such as melanoma, head and neck, liver or kidney cancer.

CDR3 sequence: CASSLWQGGEKLFF. The DNA of the CDR3 is TGTGCCAGCAGTTTGTGGCAGGGCGGTGAAAAACTGTTTTTT. The J gene is TRBJ1-4, the V gene TRBV27, with a weak D call TRBD1 (5 bases). Per the germline V gene, CDR1 is MNHEY and CDR2 is SMNVEV (reference sequence). V lost 3 bases and J 7 bases, leaving 12 bases between the germline ends. The CDR3 is 14 residues long.

The rearrangement uses TRBV11-2 and TRBJ1-4, with D perhaps matching TRBD1 (6 bases). Trimming removed 5 bases at V and 7 bases at J, with 11 bases between. Germline V gene lookup returns CDR1 SGHAT and CDR2 FQNNGV. The CDR3 sequence is 13 residues long. The CDR3 region is CASSQNRAEKLFF. The CDR3 DNA follows: TGTGCCAGCAGCCAAAACAGGGCTGAAAAACTGTTTTTT.

This chain uses TRBV11-3 with TRBJ2-7, with D possibly matching TRBD2 (6 bases). The CDR3 covers 13 residues. Germline loops: CDR1 SGHNT, CDR2 YENEEA. Between the trimmed V and J ends, which lost 5 bases and 5 bases, there was a span of 13 bases. CDR3 sequence reads: CASSPGLPHEQYF. In DNA form, the CDR3 reads TGTGCCAGCAGCCCGGGACTCCCCCACGAGCAGTACTTC.

The chain has TRBV29-1 and TRBJ1-1, with TRBD1 matching 9 bases. The CDR3 has 14 residues. V shed 6 bases and J 5 bases; nucleotides not matched to a gene: 10. Germline CDR1 SQVTM, CDR2 ANQGSEA. CDR3 loop: CSVQRGQGETEAFF. The CDR3 DNA is TGCAGCGTCCAAAGGGGACAGGGAGAGACTGAAGCTTTCTTT.

The V and J genes are TRBV5-1 and TRBJ1-1, with D uncertain. V lost 3 bases to trimming and J lost 10 bases, with 19 bases between them. This CDR3 is 14 amino acids long. Germline V CDR1 and CDR2: SGHRS, YFSETQ. CDR3 nucleotides: TGCGCCAGCAGCTCCGCGGGCCTCCAGGTAGGAGCTTTCTTT. Residues: CASSSAGLQVGAFF.

V gene TRBV7-3 combines with J gene TRBJ2-1; 9 positions match TRBD1. This CDR3 is 15 amino acids long. Germline CDR1 reads SGHTA; CDR2 reads FQGTGA. With 5 bases clipped from V and 6 bases from J, the junction kept 8 bases outside the gene matches. This chain's CDR3 is CASSKGQGVGNEQFF. In DNA form, the CDR3 reads TGTGCCAGCAGCAAGGGACAGGGAGTAGGCAATGAGCAGTTCTTC. The variable domain in full, with the rest retrieved from reference TRBV7-3 and TRBJ2-1, is GAGVSQTPSNKVTEKGKYVELRCDPISGHTALYWYRQSLGQGPEFLIYFQGTGAADDSGLPNDRFFAVRPEGSVSTLKIQRTERGDSAVYLCASSKGQGVGNEQFFGPGTRLTVL.

The CDR3 nucleotides read TGTGCGAGGGGCGGCGGGAGACCCTACGAGCAGTACTTC. It translates to CARGGGRPYEQYF. The chain uses TRBV28 and TRBJ2-7; 7 positions agree with TRBD2. Germline values: CDR1 MDHEN, CDR2 SYDVKM. The CDR3 spans 13 residues.

J is TRBJ1-5 and V is TRBV28; possible D gene TRBD1, 5 bases. The germline gives CDR1 MDHEN, CDR2 SYDVKM. The CDR3 runs 15 residues. Trimming removed 6 bases from V and 2 bases from J, with 14 bases in between. DNA for the CDR3: TGTGCCAGCAGACCGCAGGGATCTCGCAATCAGCCCCAGCATTTT. Its protein is CASRPQGSRNQPQHF.

The table lists this clone with a count of one. The chain is built from TRBV19 and TRBJ2-1, with 8 bases matching TRBD2. The CDR3 is made up of 14 amino acids. J gave up 4 bases and V 6 bases, and 5 bases lay outside the gene matches. Germline-derived CDR1 and CDR2 are LNHDA and SQIVND (reference sequence). DNA for the CDR3: TGTGCCAGTAGGCCGGGACTAGATTACAATGAGCAGTTCTTC. Its translation: CASRPGLDYNEQFF. Full variable domain (rest looked up from reference TRBV19 and TRBJ2-1): DGGITQSPKYLFRKEGQNVTLSCEQNLNHDAMYWYRQDPGQGLRLIYYSQIVNDFQKGDIAEGYSVSREKKESFPLTVTSAQKNPTAFYLCASRPGLDYNEQFFGPGTRLTVL.

The genes are TRBV5-1 and TRBJ2-7, with 10 bases identical to TRBD2. The CDR3 is made up of 14 amino acids. J lost 3 bases, V lost 4 bases, and 4 bases had no gene match. The germline CDR1 and CDR2 sequences are SGHRS and YFSETQ. CDR3 nucleotides: TGCGCCAGCAGCACCAGGACTAGCGGCTACGAGCAGTACTTC. This gives the protein CASSTRTSGYEQYF.

The chain links TRBV5-1 to TRBJ2-5, with TRBD2 matching over 10 bases. V was pared by 4 bases and J by 4 bases, with 10 bases of the junction left unmatched. Germline V gene data show CDR1 as SGHRS and CDR2 as YFSETQ. This CDR3 has 16 residues. The CDR3 DNA reads as TGCGCCAGCAGCCTGAGCGGGAGGGCGAGTGGAGAGACCCAGTACTTC. This encodes CASSLSGRASGETQYF.

This chain links TRBV6-5 with TRBJ2-2, with 8 bases fitting TRBD1. The V segment lost 6 bases and the J segment 5 bases; nucleotides outside the gene matches: 5. The CDR3 is made up of 14 amino acids. The germline gives CDR1 MNHEY, CDR2 SVGAGI. DNA for the CDR3: TGTGCCAGCAGCGTACAGGGGGGAACCGGGGAGCTGTTTTTT. Translation: CASSVQGGTGELFF.

The rearrangement uses TRBV19 and TRBJ1-1; 7 bases are a match to TRBD1. The V and J ends lost 6 bases and 1 base, in that order; junction bases with no gene match: 11. The germline V gene has CDR1 LNHDA and CDR2 SQIVND (reference sequence). The CDR3 sequence is 16 residues long. CDR3 residues: CASSAGEDRANTEAFF. CDR3 DNA: TGTGCCAGTAGCGCGGGTGAAGACAGGGCGAACACTGAAGCTTTCTTT.

The CDR3 loop reads CASSEAGREGEKLFF. The CDR3 bases are TGTGCCAGCAGCGAGGCAGGCAGGGAAGGAGAAAAACTGTTTTTT. The V gene is TRBV7-9, the J gene TRBJ1-4, with a weak D call TRBD1 (5 bases). This CDR3 has 15 residues. The germline V gene encodes CDR1 SEHNR and CDR2 FQNEAQ (reference sequence). The ends were cut back, 5 bases at V and 8 bases at J, with 18 bases in the middle.

This clone has more than one count but fewer than ten. The V and J genes are TRBV28 and TRBJ2-6; D possibly corresponds to TRBD2 (6 bases). V lost 3 bases and J lost 0, with 21 bases in between. The CDR3 extends over 20 amino acids. Germline V gene data show CDR1 as MDHEN and CDR2 as SYDVKM. CDR3 loop: CASSFGAGSLTPSGANVLTF. The CDR3 nucleotides read TGTGCCAGCAGTTTTGGGGCGGGGTCCCTTACCCCCTCTGGGGCCAACGTCCTGACTTTC.

This rearrangement joins TRBV27 to TRBJ2-5; D possibly corresponds to TRBD2 (6 bases). The J call may be incorrect, as the DNA end agrees better with TRBJ2-7. CDR1 and CDR2 from the germline V gene are MNHEY and SMNVEV (reference sequence). This CDR3 is 14 amino acids long. The CDR3 here is CASSPPGTGYEQYF. The CDR3 DNA sequence: TGTGCCAGCAGTCCTCCCGGGACTGGTTACGAGCAGTACTTC.

V usage is TRBV6-1 and J usage is TRBJ2-3; 8 nucleotides match TRBD2. The V gene's germline CDR1 is MNHNS and CDR2 SASEGT. This CDR3 region has 16 residues. Trimming took 6 bases from V and 0 from J; bases not matched to a gene: 8. The CDR3 nucleotides are TGTGCCAGCAGGGAACGGGGGGGCTACAGCACAGATACGCAGTATTTT. Protein: CASRERGGYSTDTQYF.

For this clone: Distinct nucleotide sequences in the sample also encode this CDR3. The rearrangement links TRBV6-6 to TRBJ2-7; D uncertain. The CDR3 covers 13 residues. The germline CDR1 and CDR2 sequences are MNHNY and SVGAGI (reference sequence). Trimming left V 2 bases short and J 5 bases short, with 10 bases between. As DNA, the CDR3 is TGTGCCAGCAGTTACGGTTTTTCGAACGAGCAGTACTTC. This codes for CASSYGFSNEQYF.

The V call is TRBV5-4, the J call TRBJ2-1, with 9 bases fitting TRBD2. The V and J ends lost 0 bases and 5 bases, in that order; junction bases with no gene match: 0. CDR3 size: 14 residues. The V gene's germline CDR1 is SGHNT and CDR2 YYREEE (reference sequence). CDR3 DNA: TGTGCCAGCAGCTTGGGACTAGCGGACAATGAGCAGTTCTTC. It specifies CASSLGLADNEQFF.

The chain joins TRBV30 to TRBJ2-1, with 10 bases identical to TRBD2. This CDR3 is 15 amino acids long. The V and J ends lost 0 bases and 4 bases, in that order; junction bases with no gene match: 3. CDR1 and CDR2 (germline): GTSNPN, SVGIG (reference sequence). The CDR3 sequence is CAWSVGLAVYNEQFF. The CDR3 nucleotides are TGTGCCTGGAGTGTAGGACTAGCGGTATACAATGAGCAGTTCTTC.

This rearrangement joins TRBV2 to TRBJ2-7; TRBD1 matches 8 bases. There are 13 residues in the CDR3. Germline loops: CDR1 SNHLY, CDR2 FYNNEI. The trim removed 5 bases at V and 6 bases at J, leaving 6 bases unmatched. The CDR3 loop is CASSQDRAGEQYF. The CDR3 DNA is TGTGCCAGCAGTCAGGACAGGGCGGGCGAGCAGTACTTC.

V usage is TRBV10-3 and J usage is TRBJ1-2, with D perhaps matching TRBD1 (5 bases). The germline V and J ends were trimmed by 2 bases and 8 bases, with 21 bases remaining between them. The length of the CDR3 is 16 residues. Germline-derived CDR1 and CDR2 are ENHRY and SYGVKD. The CDR3 spells CAISEEGRPPREGYTF. The CDR3 DNA is TGTGCCATCAGTGAGGAGGGGCGCCCCCCCAGGGAGGGCTACACCTTC.

The rearrangement links TRBV5-1 to TRBJ2-1; a possible D gene is TRBD2 (7 bases). V was pared by 2 bases and J by 0 bases, with 15 bases between. This CDR3 comprises 17 residues. Germline loops: CDR1 SGHRS, CDR2 YFSETQ. The CDR3 bases are TGCGCCAGCAGCTTTTCCAACCGGGGGGCCTCCTACAATGAGCAGTTCTTC. Translating it yields CASSFSNRGASYNEQFF.

The chain carries TRBV19 and TRBJ2-1, with 14 positions matching TRBD2. Germline V gene data show CDR1 as LNHDA and CDR2 as SQIVND (reference sequence). CDR3 length equals 19 residues. The V and J ends lost 6 bases and 2 bases, in that order; junction bases with no gene match: 12. CDR3 protein: CASRDPVGTSGGTYNEQFF. The CDR3 coding sequence is TGTGCCAGTAGGGACCCGGTGGGGACTAGCGGGGGAACCTACAATGAGCAGTTCTTC.

The chain couples TRBV5-6 to TRBJ2-6, with D possibly being TRBD1 or TRBD2 (6 bases each). The CDR3 is made up of 17 amino acids. The V end lost 4 bases, the J end lost 0 bases, and 14 bases lay between the germline ends. CDR1 is SGHDT, CDR2 YYEEEE, per germline. CDR3 residues: CASSLGASVSGANVLTF. The DNA of the CDR3 is TGTGCCAGCAGCCTGGGGGCTAGCGTCTCTGGGGCCAACGTCCTGACTTTC. Variable domain in full (rest from reference TRBV5-6 and TRBJ2-6): DAGVTQSPTHLIKTRGQQVTLRCSPKSGHDTVSWYQQALGQGPQFIFQYYEEEERQRGNFPDRFSGHQFPNYSSELNVNALLLGDSALYLCASSLGASVSGANVLTFGAGSRLTVL.

The rearrangement uses TRBV7-9 and TRBJ2-1; 8 nucleotides align to TRBD2. CDR1 and CDR2 from the germline V gene are SEHNR and FQNEAQ (reference sequence). CDR3 size: 13 residues. With V trimmed by 6 bases and J by 5 bases, 3 bases remained unmatched. In DNA, the CDR3 is TGTGCCAGCAGACTAGCGGCAAACAATGAGCAGTTCTTC. As protein: CASRLAANNEQFF.

In the case of this clone: Sequence at one end of the junction differs from germline and may be a read error. V usage is TRBV2 and J usage is TRBJ2-1; D possibly matches TRBD1 or TRBD2 (5 bases each). CDR3 length equals 12 residues. In germline, CDR1 is SNHLY, CDR2 FYNNEI. The CDR3 region is CASREGEPWQFF. The CDR3 nucleotides read TGTGCCAGCAGAGAAGGGGAGCCATGGCAGTTCTTC.

This rearrangement joins TRBV6-1 to TRBJ1-4; D remains unclear. Germline V gene data show CDR1 as MNHNS and CDR2 as SASEGT. The CDR3 has 14 amino acids. The V gene lost 7 bases and the J gene lost 0 bases, with 9 bases spanning the gap. DNA for the CDR3: TGTGCCAGCAAGTCCGGTCCAACTAATGAAAAACTGTTTTTT. Protein: CASKSGPTNEKLFF.

This clone was detected once. This chain uses TRBV7-9 with TRBJ2-1; the match to TRBD2 covers 9 bases. V trimming: 2 bases; J trimming: 6 bases; junction bases outside the gene matches: 14. This CDR3 has 18 amino acids. Germline-derived CDR1 and CDR2 are SEHNR and FQNEAQ (reference sequence). The CDR3 region has the DNA TGTGCCAGCAGCTTAAGCAGGACTAGCGATGTGGTGGGCAATGAGCAGTTCTTC. Amino acid sequence: CASSLSRTSDVVGNEQFF.

V and J are TRBV29-1 and TRBJ1-3, with no clear D. Germline values: CDR1 SQVTM, CDR2 ANQGSEA. Trimming took off 3 bases at V and 2 bases at J, with 5 bases between the two ends. The CDR3 spans 12 residues. CDR3 sequence reads: CSVDTAGNTIYF. Written as DNA, the CDR3 is TGCAGCGTTGACACGGCTGGAAACACCATATATTTT.

CDR3 loop: CASRNSVSYYEQYF. The CDR3 nucleotides are TGTGCCAGCAGAAATTCTGTATCGTACTACGAGCAGTACTTC. J is TRBJ2-7 and V is TRBV27; D gene ambiguous. The CDR3 is made up of 14 amino acids. Germline CDR1 and CDR2: MNHEY and SMNVEV (reference sequence). Between the trimmed V and J ends, which lost 6 bases and 3 bases, there was a span of 15 bases.